This T cell receptor beta chain was recorded in a study of T-cell reconstitution after alpha-beta-depleted transplantation in children. Regarding the study as a whole: Surviving recipient T cells and thymic progenitors produced the high day-60 TCRbeta diversity seen in some patients. Approximately two months post-transplant, alpha-beta T cells reportedly originated from several hundred expanded graft clones. Counts and diversity of T cells one year after transplant came mostly from newly produced T cells.

The TCRbeta library was prepared with unique molecular identifiers. TCRdb reprocessed the PCR reads via MiXCR and lists one record per CDR3 protein. The data show about 500,000 distinct CDR3 sequences, roughly an eighth seen once. This clonotype showed up just a few times. Its antigen is as yet unknown. The CDR3 has 16 amino acids. With 5 bases clipped from V and 0 bases from J, the junction kept 6 bases outside the gene matches. The receptor's source is a female patient aged 2-9 years who had a stem cell transplant for aplastic anemia, so the T cells may come from the graft donor. This specimen consisted of PBMCs, mostly from graft donor cells, obtained 180 days after TCRalphabeta/CD19-depleted stem cell transplant. The chain links TRBV12-3 or TRBV12-4 to TRBJ2-4, with 8 bases matching TRBD2. The CDR3 DNA follows: TGTGCCAGCAGTGATACTAGCGGTCTAGCCAAAAACATTCAGTACTTC. As protein: CASSDTSGLAKNIQYF.